The 8 T cell receptor beta chains presented below share a single source sample, sequenced in a study of blood T cells in healthy people across ages. A second PCR, run for roughly 7 to 12 cycles, used a sample-barcoded 5' primer plus a J-beta primer mix. TCRdb re-derived calls from the 5' RACE reads in MiXCR, one entry per CDR3 protein. This table has roughly 1.4 million distinct CDR3 sequences, almost 60% appearing once. The sequencing sample was made of blood. The receptors were gathered from a man in his late teens or twenties in good health.

J is TRBJ2-3 and V is TRBV28; 10 nucleotides line up with TRBD2. In germline, CDR1 is MDHEN, CDR2 SYDVKM. Germline trimming cut 10 bases from V and 3 bases from J; bases unmatched to any gene: 10. The CDR3 spans 15 residues. The CDR3 reads CATSPAGGPTDTQYF. The CDR3 DNA is TGTGCCACCTCCCCAGCGGGGGGGCCAACAGATACGCAGTATTTT.

This chain links TRBV12-3 or TRBV12-4 with TRBJ1-1; D perhaps matches TRBD1 (5 bases). The V gene lost 2 bases and the J gene lost 3 bases, with 19 bases spanning the gap. This CDR3 spans 17 amino acids. For the CDR3, the DNA is TGTGCCAGCAGTTTAAGCAGGGCCAGCCCGGGAGACACTGAAGCTTTCTTT. This translates into CASSLSRASPGDTEAFF.

The chain couples TRBV5-5 to TRBJ2-1, with 11 bases that match TRBD2. V lost 7 bases, J lost 1 base, and 7 bases stayed unmatched. Germline loops: CDR1 SGHKS, CDR2 YYEKEE (reference sequence). This CDR3 has 16 residues. In DNA, the CDR3 is TGTGCCAGCGGATCCTTAGCGGGAGGGTCCTACAATGAGCAGTTCTTC. This sequence encodes CASGSLAGGSYNEQFF.

The V and J genes are TRBV11-2 and TRBJ1-1; D not certain. The V gene lost 2 bases and the J gene lost 7 bases, with 14 bases spanning the gap. The CDR3 extends over 14 amino acids. Germline V lookup: CDR1 SGHAT, CDR2 FQNNGV. The CDR3 bases are TGTGCCAGCAGCTTACCACCCAGTAGCGATGAAGCTTTCTTT. Translated: CASSLPPSSDEAFF.

As to this clonotype: One end of the junction fails to match germline, which may point to a read error. The chain joins TRBV7-9 to TRBJ2-7; D ambiguous. Germline V gene lookup returns CDR1 SEHNR and CDR2 FQNEAQ (reference sequence). The CDR3 has 12 residues. The CDR3 DNA sequence: TGTTCCAGCAGCTTAGTTTCCTACGAGCAGTACTTC. This sequence encodes CSSSLVSYEQYF.

This rearrangement joins TRBV2 to TRBJ1-1; D is unresolved. The CDR3 extends over 12 amino acids. Looked up from germline, CDR1 is SNHLY and CDR2 is FYNNEI. V was shortened by 0 bases and J by 10 bases, with 9 bases between the two germline ends. In nucleotides, the CDR3 is TGTGCCAGCAGTGAAGCGCGGAGGCCAGCTTTCTTT. Amino acids: CASSEARRPAFF.

This chain joins TRBV4-2 and TRBJ1-4, with TRBD1 matching 9 bases. Germline V gives CDR1 LGHNA, CDR2 YNFKEQ. CDR3 length: 15 residues. The J segment lost 8 bases and the V segment lost 4 bases, leaving 8 bases of the junction unmatched. The CDR3 DNA is TGTGCCAGCAGCCGCCTGGACAGGGGTGAGGAAAAACTGTTTTTT. Protein: CASSRLDRGEEKLFF.

Only one count was recorded for this clonotype. One end of the junction does not line up with germline, which may come from a read error. This CDR3 is CSVEVYRPDNGQFF. The CDR3 nucleotides read TGCAGCGTTGAAGTATACAGGCCAGACAATGGGCAGTTCTTC. The V and J genes are TRBV29-1 and TRBJ2-1; D might be TRBD1 (5 bases). Germline V gene sequence: CDR1 SQVTM, CDR2 ANQGSEA. The CDR3 spans 14 residues.